These T cell receptor beta chains were read from a single sample in a study of T cell repertoires in cytomegalovirus infection. TCRdb reprocessed the reads with MiXCR, giving one entry per CDR3 protein. The sample holds about 890,000 distinct CDR3 sequences, roughly 30% seen once. These TCRs' antigens remain unknown. The sequences come from cultured CD8+ T cells from PBMCs, collected from culture after CMV antigen stimulation. The origin of the receptors is a human donor in good health (CMV status not recorded). Some clones in this sample may be carry-over from other donors' samples. Both conserved end residues are part of each CDR3. The D gene is left open where the match is weak. Clone size is stated in some rows and not others, as once, few, many or a class when expanded.

v_gene	j_gene	abundance	d_gene	CDR3nt	CDR3aa
TRBV6-2/TRBV6-3	TRBJ2-7	-	-	TGTGCCAGCAGAGATACTGCCAATCTGGTCCCCTACGAGCAGTACTTC	CASRDTANLVPYEQYF
TRBV7-6	TRBJ2-3	once	TRBD2	TGTGCCAGCAGCGGCCCGGGACTAGCGGGGGGGAACACAGATACGCAGTATTTT	CASSGPGLAGGNTDTQYF
TRBV15	TRBJ1-2	-	-	TGTGCCACCAGCAGAGGACAGCACACCAGCTATGGCTACACCTTC	CATSRGQHTSYGYTF
TRBV7-2	TRBJ2-2	-	TRBD1	TGTGCCAGCAGCCCCCGGGACAGGGCGAACACCGGGGAGCTGTTTTTT	CASSPRDRANTGELFF
TRBV4-1	TRBJ1-1	few	-	TGCGCCAGCAGCCCGCCTGGGGTACACACTGAAGCTTTCTTT	CASSPPGVHTEAFF
TRBV7-2	TRBJ1-2	-	-	TGTGCCAGCAGCCCGGACGAAACGGTCTACACCTTC	CASSPDETVYTF
TRBV7-2	TRBJ1-4	many	-	TGTGCCAGCAGCTCGACCCAAACGCCATTTTCGGAAAAACTGTTTTTT	CASSSTQTPFSEKLFF
TRBV9	TRBJ2-1	-	TRBD2	TGTGCCAGCAGCGTTCTAGCGGGGGGTCTTTACAATGAGCAGTTCTTC	CASSVLAGGLYNEQFF
TRBV7-6	TRBJ2-1	many	TRBD2	TGTGCCAGCAGCCCGCGGACGGGAGGCTCCTACAATGAGCAGTTCTTC	CASSPRTGGSYNEQFF
TRBV6-8	TRBJ2-1	-	TRBD2	TGTGCCAGCAGTTTAGCGGGGGGGGCAGACAATGAGCAGTTCTTC	CASSLAGGADNEQFF
TRBV27	TRBJ1-2	few	TRBD1	TGTGCCAGCAGTTCCGGGACAGGACTTTACTATGGCTACACCTTC	CASSSGTGLYYGYTF
TRBV19	TRBJ2-5	-	-	TGTGCCAGTAGTATTCTCGGGGGACAAGAGACCCAGTACTTC	CASSILGGQETQYF
TRBV7-6	TRBJ2-2	-	-	TGTGCCAGCAGCTTAGGTGATGCGAGGGTGCCCGGGGAGCTGTTTTTT	CASSLGDARVPGELFF
TRBV19	TRBJ1-2	-	TRBD1	TGTGCCAGTAGTCTCCAGACAGGGGGCAATGGCTACACCTTC	CASSLQTGGNGYTF
TRBV7-2	TRBJ2-2	many	TRBD1	TGTGCCAGCAGCTTCCGGGACAGGGGGACCACCGGGGAGCTGTTTTTT	CASSFRDRGTTGELFF
TRBV7-9	TRBJ1-4	few	-	TGTGCCAGCAGCTTAGAAGGGGCGGGTGAAAAACTGTTTTTT	CASSLEGAGEKLFF
TRBV19	TRBJ1-5	few	-	TGTGCCAGTAGTCCGGACGGCGAGTGGCAGCCCCAGCATTTT	CASSPDGEWQPQHF
TRBV24-1	TRBJ2-2	-	-	TGTGCCACCAGTGATTTAGGGAGGGAGCTGTTTTTT	CATSDLGRELFF
TRBV27	TRBJ2-3	-	-	TGTGCCAGCAGTTTATCGGTCCCCTTACGGGGGGCAGGGGAAGATACGCAGTATTTT	CASSLSVPLRGAGEDTQYF
TRBV7-9	TRBJ2-3	many	TRBD1	TGTGCCAGCAGCTTAAGACAGGGGTTCGCAGATACGCAGTATTTT	CASSLRQGFADTQYF
TRBV27	TRBJ1-5	-	-	TGTGCCAGCAGTTTAATGGGTGGCCAGCCCCAGCATTTT	CASSLMGGQPQHF
TRBV7-2	TRBJ2-1	-	TRBD2	TGTGCCATTTCAATCGAGGGCGGGGGGTCTTACAATGAGCAGTTCTTC	CAISIEGGGSYNEQFF
TRBV19	TRBJ2-7	-	TRBD2	TGTGCCAGTAGTATAGGCTCTAGCGGGGCCTACGAGCAGTACTTC	CASSIGSSGAYEQYF
TRBV7-6	TRBJ2-5	many	-	TGTGCCAGCAGCCCCGGGGAGACCCAGTACTTC	CASSPGETQYF
TRBV7-9	TRBJ1-5	few	-	TGTGCCAGCAGCTCATCGCAGTTAGGTGAGGATCAGCCCCAGCATTTT	CASSSSQLGEDQPQHF
TRBV12-3/TRBV12-4	TRBJ2-1	many	-	TGTGCCAGCAGTACCGGGACTCTCCCGGGTGAGCAGTTCTTC	CASSTGTLPGEQFF
TRBV6-5	TRBJ1-1	-	-	TGTGTCAGCACTCTGGGGACTGAAGCTTTCTTT	CVSTLGTEAFF
TRBV7-2	TRBJ2-1	few	TRBD1	TGTGCCAGCAGCTCCCCCCGGACAGGTTCCTACAATGAGCAGTTCTTC	CASSSPRTGSYNEQFF
TRBV12-3/TRBV12-4	TRBJ1-4	once	TRBD1	TGTGCCAGCAGTCCCGAGGGGGCGCCTAATGAAAAACTGTTTTTT	CASSPEGAPNEKLFF
TRBV7-9	TRBJ2-1	few	TRBD2	TGTGCCAGCAGCTTGACTAGCGTGGTTGGTTCCTACAATGAGCAGTTCTTC	CASSLTSVVGSYNEQFF
TRBV20-1	TRBJ1-5	-	-	TGCAGTGCTCCCGTGCCAAATCAGCCCCAGCATTTT	CSAPVPNQPQHF
TRBV7-6	TRBJ1-1	few	-	TGTGCCAGCAGCTTGACCCAGTGGGCTGAAGCTTTCTTT	CASSLTQWAEAFF
TRBV7-9	TRBJ2-1	few	-	TGTGCCAGCAGCTGGTCTGCGCTGGAGCAGTTCTTC	CASSWSALEQFF
TRBV9	TRBJ2-1	-	TRBD1	TGTGCCAGCAGCCCCCGAACCTCCGGGACAGGGAGTCCGAATGAGCAGTTCTTC	CASSPRTSGTGSPNEQFF
TRBV27	TRBJ1-5	-	-	TGTGCCAGCAGCCATGGGGGGGCTAAGGGCAATCAGCCCCAGCATTTT	CASSHGGAKGNQPQHF
TRBV11-1	TRBJ2-2	few	-	TGTGCCAGCAGCCCCCGTCTTGCCCGGGGCACCGGGGAGCTGTTTTTT	CASSPRLARGTGELFF
TRBV19	TRBJ1-1	few	TRBD1	TGTGCCAGTAGTATTGAGGGGGCGCGAACTGAAGCTTTCTTT	CASSIEGARTEAFF
TRBV2	TRBJ1-1	-	-	TGTGCCAGCAGTGGCGTACTACTAGGGGACACTGAAGCTTTCTTT	CASSGVLLGDTEAFF
TRBV7-2	TRBJ2-5	few	TRBD1	TGTGCCAGCAGCCAGGAATTGGGACAGGGTATGGAGACCCAGTACTTC	CASSQELGQGMETQYF
TRBV27	TRBJ2-5	-	-	TGTGCCAGCAGTGCCTTCGGCCCGGGAATCCAAGAGACCCAGTACTTC	CASSAFGPGIQETQYF